These 22 T cell receptor beta chains originate from one sample sequenced in a study of CD4+ T cells in melanoma. Method: immunoSEQ multiplex PCR; TCRdb's copy keeps in-frame clones and lacks some. This table holds more than 110,000 clones, around 90% found once. These receptors were collected from a human donor with melanoma.

The V gene is TRBV6-5, the J gene TRBJ1-1; no reliable D call. The CDR3 length is 11 residues. The V and J ends lost 2 bases and 8 bases respectively, with 6 bases between them. CDR1 MNHEY and CDR2 SVGAGI come from the germline V gene. The CDR3: CASSYRGEAFF. CDR3 nucleotide sequence: TGTGCCAGCAGTTACCGAGGGGAAGCTTTCTTT.

The chain employs TRBV11-3 and TRBJ2-5, with 9 bases matching TRBD2. CDR3 length: 17 residues. Looked up from germline, CDR1 is SGHNT and CDR2 is YENEEA. The V segment lost 5 bases and the J segment 4 bases; nucleotides outside the gene matches: 14. The CDR3 protein is CASSGGAQAGGRETQYF. The CDR3 coding sequence is TGTGCCAGCAGCGGTGGAGCTCAAGCGGGGGGACGAGAGACCCAGTACTTC.

This chain links TRBV29-1 with TRBJ1-1; maybe TRBD1 (5 bases). The V end was cut by 5 bases, the J end by 4 bases, with 8 bases between. The CDR3 totals 11 residues. CDR1 and CDR2 (germline): SQVTM, ANQGSEA. The CDR3 DNA follows: TGCAGCGTTCAGGGAATCACTGAAGCTTTCTTT. Translating gives CSVQGITEAFF.

The chain uses TRBV6-5 and TRBJ1-1; no reliable D call. Looked up from germline, CDR1 is MNHEY and CDR2 is SVGAGI. The CDR3 extends over 16 amino acids. V was trimmed by 0 bases and J by 0 bases, leaving 11 bases between them. CDR3 nucleotide sequence: TGTGCCAGCAGTTACTCTGGGGTGGGCATGAACACTGAAGCTTTCTTT. Protein sequence: CASSYSGVGMNTEAFF.

This clone was seen only once. The rearrangement uses TRBV5-4 and TRBJ2-4; D may be TRBD1 or TRBD2 (6 bases each). This CDR3 spans 15 amino acids. V was cut by 4 bases and J by 1 base, with 12 bases left in between. CDR1 is SGHNT and CDR2 is YYREEE in the germline V gene (reference sequence). In DNA, the CDR3 is TGTGCCAGCAGCCCTGGGGGGCCGGCCAAAAACATTCAGTACTTC. This encodes CASSPGGPAKNIQYF.

This chain uses TRBV27 with TRBJ1-4; weak D call: TRBD1 (5 bases). V lost 6 bases and J lost 0, with 11 bases in between. Looked up from germline, CDR1 is MNHEY and CDR2 is SMNVEV (reference sequence). The CDR3 has 15 amino acids. CDR3 sequence: CASRPTDATNEKLFF. The CDR3 DNA follows: TGTGCCAGCAGACCGACAGATGCAACTAATGAAAAACTGTTTTTT.

As DNA, the CDR3 is TGTGCCAGCAGTCCTTACAGGTCCTCGGGAAACTATGGCTACACCTTC. As protein: CASSPYRSSGNYGYTF. The chain recombines TRBV28 with TRBJ1-2; TRBD1 is a possible D gene (5 bases). Trimming took 5 bases from V and 2 from J, leaving 18 bases between them. CDR1 is MDHEN, CDR2 SYDVKM, per germline. This CDR3 contains 16 residues.

About this clone: Other nucleotide sequences from this sample produce the same CDR3. The V and J genes are TRBV11-2 and TRBJ1-2; 8 bases align to TRBD1. This CDR3 spans 16 amino acids. Germline V CDR1 and CDR2: SGHAT, FQNNGV. With 0 bases clipped from V and 4 bases from J, the junction kept 7 bases outside the gene matches. CDR3 amino acids: CASSLDSGTGPYGYTF. The CDR3 DNA follows: TGTGCCAGCAGCTTAGATTCCGGGACAGGTCCCTATGGCTACACCTTC.

The V and J genes are TRBV18 and TRBJ2-5; 12 nucleotides line up with TRBD1. This CDR3 has 15 amino acids. Germline CDR1 and CDR2: KGHSH and LQKENI. The V gene end was trimmed by 6 bases and the J gene end by 4 bases; junction bases not matched to a gene: 6. CDR3 nucleotide sequence: TGTGCCAGCTCCCTCGGGACAGGGGGCAGAGAGACCCAGTACTTC. This sequence encodes CASSLGTGGRETQYF.

CDR3 sequence reads: CASRHEDRANQPQHF. CDR3 DNA: TGTGCCAGCAGACATGAGGACAGGGCGAATCAGCCCCAGCATTTT. This rearrangement joins TRBV6-6 to TRBJ1-5; 8 bases are shared with TRBD1. This CDR3 is 15 amino acids long. V shed 6 bases and J 4 bases; nucleotides not matched to a gene: 8. Germline CDR1 is MNHNY and CDR2 is SVGAGI (reference sequence).

This clone has a single count. The chain combines TRBV7-3 with TRBJ2-6; D remains ambiguous. Trimming removed 8 bases from V and 1 base from J, with 9 bases in between. There are 14 residues in the CDR3. Germline V CDR1 and CDR2: SGHTA, FQGTGA. The CDR3: CASAYSSGANVLTF. The CDR3 DNA reads TGTGCCAGCGCCTATTCGTCTGGGGCCAACGTCCTGACTTTC.

This chain links TRBV25-1 with TRBJ2-5; no firm D call. Germline values: CDR1 MGHDK, CDR2 SYGVNS. V shed 8 bases and J shed 1 base, with 17 bases lying between them. The CDR3 consists of 15 residues. This CDR3 is CASSEPDRSQETQYF. CDR3 coding DNA: TGTGCCAGCTCTGAACCGGACCGAAGCCAAGAGACCCAGTACTTC.

The chain is built from TRBV6-6 and TRBJ2-7; D gene uncertain. This CDR3 spans 13 amino acids. Deletions cut 6 bases from V and 0 bases from J, with 9 bases between. CDR1 is MNHNY, CDR2 SVGAGI, per germline (reference sequence). This CDR3 reads CASRYMSSYEQYF. The CDR3 nucleotides read TGTGCCAGCAGGTACATGAGCTCCTACGAGCAGTACTTC.

The chain has TRBV7-3 and TRBJ2-2, with D tentatively TRBD1 (6 bases). V lost 7 bases to trimming and J lost 3 bases, with 12 bases between them. CDR1 SGHTA and CDR2 FQGTGA come from the germline V gene. CDR3 length: 14 residues. CDR3 coding DNA: TGTGCCAGCAAGGCAGGGGTCCACACCGGGGAGCTGTTTTTT. Protein: CASKAGVHTGELFF.

The rearrangement links TRBV6-1 to TRBJ2-3; TRBD1 matches at 10 bases. Germline CDR1 reads MNHNS; CDR2 reads SASEGT. With 0 bases clipped from V and 4 bases from J, the junction kept 7 bases outside the gene matches. CDR3 length: 17 residues. CDR3 amino acids: CASSEAGGQGGADTQYF. In DNA form, the CDR3 reads TGTGCCAGCAGTGAAGCGGGAGGACAGGGGGGCGCAGATACGCAGTATTTT.

This clone showed up just once. The V and J genes are TRBV25-1 and TRBJ1-1, with D possibly being TRBD1 (6 bases). Germline V gene sequence: CDR1 MGHDK, CDR2 SYGVNS. The germline V and J ends were trimmed by 4 bases and 5 bases, with 14 bases remaining between them. This CDR3 is 14 amino acids long. As DNA, the CDR3 is TGTGCCAGCAGTGCCTGGGGGCCGGGGACTGAAGCTTTCTTT. Amino acid sequence: CASSAWGPGTEAFF.

V is TRBV19 and J is TRBJ2-7, with a possible D match to TRBD1 (6 bases). CDR1 is LNHDA and CDR2 is SQIVND in the germline V gene (reference sequence). CDR3 length: 14 residues. The V end lost 5 bases, the J end lost 3 bases, and 14 bases lay between the germline ends. CDR3 protein: CASSLQGRVYEQYF. The CDR3 DNA reads as TGTGCCAGTAGTTTACAGGGACGGGTCTACGAGCAGTACTTC. Looking up the rest from reference TRBV19 and TRBJ2-7 gives the full variable domain: DGGITQSPKYLFRKEGQNVTLSCEQNLNHDAMYWYRQDPGQGLRLIYYSQIVNDFQKGDIAEGYSVSREKKESFPLTVTSAQKNPTAFYLCASSLQGRVYEQYFGPGTRLTVT.

The chain uses TRBV10-3 and TRBJ1-1; 8 bases map to TRBD1. This CDR3 is 11 amino acids long. Germline V gene data show CDR1 as ENHRY and CDR2 as SYGVKD. Losses at the gene ends were 4 bases for V and 11 bases for J; bases not matched to a gene: 3. CDR3 sequence (DNA): TGTGCCATCAGTGCGGACAGGGAGGCTTTCTTT. This codes for CAISADREAFF.

V is TRBV14 and J is TRBJ2-6, with D uncertain. The germline V and J ends were trimmed by 3 bases and 0 bases, with 9 bases remaining between them. The CDR3 runs to 16 residues. The germline V gene encodes CDR1 SGHDN and CDR2 FVKESK. CDR3 coding DNA: TGTGCCAGCAGCCATCTTATCGGCTCTGGGGCCAACGTCCTGACTTTC. Its translation is CASSHLIGSGANVLTF.

The CDR3 DNA reads as TGTGCCAGCAGCCGGCCGGGACAGGGGGTCTTAGGCGGGGACGAGCAGTACTTC. It codes for CASSRPGQGVLGGDEQYF. The chain joins TRBV7-9 to TRBJ2-7; TRBD1 agrees at 11 bases. The CDR3 runs to 18 residues. With 5 bases clipped from V and 5 bases from J, the junction kept 17 bases outside the gene matches. The germline CDR1 and CDR2 sequences are SEHNR and FQNEAQ (reference sequence).

The chain combines TRBV19 with TRBJ1-6; D possibly corresponds to TRBD1 (5 bases). The germline gives CDR1 LNHDA, CDR2 SQIVND (reference sequence). Trimming took 4 bases from V and 7 from J, leaving 11 bases between them. The CDR3 has 14 residues. CDR3 sequence reads: CASSTGVQNSPLHF. The CDR3 DNA is TGTGCCAGTAGTACGGGGGTCCAGAATTCACCCCTCCACTTT.

CDR3 sequence reads: CASRKTGVDTEAFF. The CDR3, as DNA: TGTGCCAGCAGGAAGACAGGGGTCGACACTGAAGCTTTCTTT. The chain joins TRBV2 to TRBJ1-1; 8 nucleotides match TRBD1. With V trimmed by 6 bases and J by 3 bases, 6 bases remained unmatched. CDR1 and CDR2 from the germline V gene are SNHLY and FYNNEI. The CDR3 runs to 14 residues.